The 7 T cell receptor beta chains below come from one sample, sequenced in a study of blood T cell repertoires in COVID-19. Assay used: immunoSEQ multiplex PCR; TCRdb lists only in-frame clones, some missing. Here the sample spans 200,000 to 250,000 clones, over 80% being singletons. The specimen sequenced was PBMCs or T cells enriched from blood (not recorded which). These receptors were collected from a woman aged 25-40 years who had been exposed to COVID-19.

The J gene is TRBJ1-1, the V gene TRBV10-3, with D possibly TRBD1 on 5 matching bases. The V gene's germline CDR1 is ENHRY and CDR2 SYGVKD. The CDR3 has 14 residues. Trimming shortened V by 3 bases and J by 3 bases, and 11 bases separated the two germline ends. The CDR3: CAISERGWYTEAFF. DNA of the CDR3: TGTGCCATCAGTGAAAGGGGATGGTACACTGAAGCTTTCTTT.

Points on this clone: The sample contains more than one DNA sequence encoding this CDR3. The rearrangement links TRBV10-1 to TRBJ2-3; D is undetermined. Per the germline V gene, CDR1 is WNHNN and CDR2 is SYGVQD (reference sequence). This CDR3 contains 14 residues. Trimming pared 5 bases from V and 0 bases from J, leaving 9 bases between. CDR3 coding DNA: TGCGCCAGCAGTTTAGACTCTAGCACAGATACGCAGTATTTT. Translated, it gives CASSLDSSTDTQYF.

The V call is TRBV6-5, the J call TRBJ1-2; D may be TRBD1 (6 bases). From germline, CDR1 is MNHEY and CDR2 SVGAGI. This CDR3 region has 12 residues. V lost 10 bases and J lost 7, with 16 bases in between. This CDR3 is CATLQGLRGYTF. CDR3 nucleotides: TGTGCCACTCTCCAGGGGTTGCGTGGCTACACCTTC.

J is TRBJ2-1 and V is TRBV19, with TRBD2 matching 10 bases. Trimming took 6 bases from V and 2 from J; bases not matched to a gene: 10. The CDR3 runs to 17 residues. The germline V gene encodes CDR1 LNHDA and CDR2 SQIVND (reference sequence). The CDR3: CASRGGSGRLPYNEQFF. The CDR3 region has the DNA TGTGCCAGTAGAGGAGGTAGCGGGAGGCTTCCCTACAATGAGCAGTTCTTC.

The V and J genes are TRBV27 and TRBJ2-2, with no clear D. The germline CDR1 and CDR2 sequences are MNHEY and SMNVEV (reference sequence). V dropped 5 bases and J dropped 4 bases, with 14 bases sitting between them. This CDR3 is built from 15 residues. DNA of the CDR3: TGTGCCAGCAGTCCCCTGGTGAGGATCACCGGGGAGCTGTTTTTT. It encodes CASSPLVRITGELFF.

Worth noting for this clone: One end of the junction fails to match germline, which may point to a read error. This rearrangement joins TRBV7-7 to TRBJ2-5; D is possibly TRBD2 (5 bases). Germline V gene sequence: CDR1 SSHAT, CDR2 FNYEAQ (reference sequence). The CDR3 spans 15 residues. The CDR3 spells CASSLLASLTETQYF. The CDR3 DNA reads TGTGCTAGCAGCTTATTGGCTAGCCTCACGGAGACCCAGTACTTC. Filled out from reference TRBV7-7 and TRBJ2-5, the complete variable domain reads GAGVSQSPRYKVTKRGQDVTLRCDPISSHATLYWYQQALGQGPEFLTYFNYEAQPDKSGLPSDRFSAERPEGSISTLTIQRTEQRDSAMYRCASSLLASLTETQYFGPGTRLLVL.

This chain joins TRBV28 and TRBJ1-1, with D possibly matching TRBD1 (5 bases). This CDR3 region has 14 residues. V was cut by 2 bases and J by 7 bases, with 14 bases left in between. Germline V gene sequence: CDR1 MDHEN, CDR2 SYDVKM. The DNA of the CDR3 is TGTGCCAGCAGTTTAGGGGGGGGTCGCGGTGAAGCTTTCTTT. Residues: CASSLGGGRGEAFF.